The clone carrying this T cell receptor (beta chain) was seen a few times. No antigen is known for it. The length of the CDR3 is 14 residues. V lost 10 bases, J lost 6 bases, and 4 bases stayed unmatched. Using its own MiXCR run on the reads, TCRdb lists one record per CDR3 protein. Of around 540,000 distinct CDR3 sequences in the sample, roughly 34% were seen once. The data were taken from a study of T cell repertoires in cytomegalovirus infection. Across the study: Recently identified HLA-C-restricted CMV epitopes were used, and well-studied HLA-B-restricted CMV epitopes were used as well. Public TCR beta signatures marked donors with CMV infection and the matching HLA. Findings and limits, study-wide: Using cumulative public TCR beta family frequency, the authors identified those who carried CMV together with the relevant HLA. In two of eight donors, the top clonotype was HLA-C-restricted CMV-specific.

This rearrangement joins TRBV12-3 or TRBV12-4 to TRBJ2-2; TRBD2 matches 14 bases. The TCR originated in a human donor in good health (CMV status not recorded). Some clones in this sample may be carry-over from other donors' samples. Sample: cultured PBMCs, taken from culture after CMV antigen stimulation. Here the CDR3 reads CATGTSGSPGELFF. The DNA for the CDR3 is TGTGCCACGGGGACTAGCGGGAGTCCCGGGGAGCTGTTTTTT.